This is a list of T cell receptor beta chains from one sample in a study of blood T cell repertoires in COVID-19. Sequencing used immunoSEQ multiplex PCR; TCRdb keeps in-frame clones, though not all of them. This table has over 200,000 clones, around 80% appearing once. The sequenced sample was peripheral blood. Receptor source: a man between 35 and 55 years old who had recovered from COVID-19. CDR3s include the opening cysteine and the closing phenylalanine or tryptophan. D genes are given only for firm matches. Only part of the rows carry a size: once, few, many, or a class if the clone is expanded.

TRBJ2-1 | TRBD2 | NA | TRBV7-2 | TGTGCCAGCAGCTTCCAGCGGGGGGACAATGAGCAGTTCTTC | CASSFQRGDNEQFF
TRBJ2-5 | TRBD2 | NA | TRBV6-2/TRBV6-3 | TGTGCCAGCAGTCCCACCGGCGGGAGTGAGACCCAGTACTTC | CASSPTGGSETQYF
TRBJ2-1 | TRBD1 | NA | TRBV5-4 | TGTGCCAGCAGCACGGCAGGGGGTCCCTACAATGAGCAGTTCTTC | CASSTAGGPYNEQFF
TRBJ1-1 | NA | once | TRBV4-3 | TGCGCCAGCAGCCAAGTCTGGGGCACCGACACTGAAGCTTTCTTT | CASSQVWGTDTEAFF
TRBJ2-1 | NA | NA | TRBV15 | TGTGCCACCAGCGGATTACAGGGATATGAGCAGTTCTTC | CATSGLQGYEQFF
TRBJ2-7 | TRBD2 | NA | TRBV10-3 | TGTGCCATCAGTGAGCGACTAGCGGGAGAGTCCGAGCAGTACTTC | CAISERLAGESEQYF
TRBJ2-1 | TRBD1 | NA | TRBV5-1 | TGCGCCAGCAGCGATGGACAGGGCTCCTACAATGAGCAGTTCTTC | CASSDGQGSYNEQFF
TRBJ2-3 | NA | NA | TRBV5-4 | TGTGCCAGCAGCGATAAACAGGGCGCAGATACGCAGTATTTT | CASSDKQGADTQYF
TRBJ2-2 | TRBD1 | NA | TRBV18 | TGTGCCAGCTCATCGACAGGGGCGCGGACCGGGGAGCTGTTTTTT | CASSSTGARTGELFF
TRBJ1-2 | NA | few | TRBV10-3 | TGTGCCATCAGCGGACAAAACTATGGCTACACCTTC | CAISGQNYGYTF
TRBJ2-7 | NA | NA | TRBV5-6 | TGTGCCAGCAGCTCCCCGCGGGACAGACGATACGAGCAGTACTTC | CASSSPRDRRYEQYF
TRBJ2-1 | NA | once | TRBV6-5 | TGTGCCAGCAGTTACTCGAGGGAGAATGAGCAGTTCTTC | CASSYSRENEQFF
TRBJ2-3 | NA | once | TRBV7-9 | TGTGCCAGCAGCCCGCCAGGCATTAGCACAGATACGCAGTATTTT | CASSPPGISTDTQYF
TRBJ1-1 | TRBD1 | NA | TRBV19 | TGTGCCAGTAGTATAGACAAGACAGGGACCCACACTGAAGCTTTCTTT | CASSIDKTGTHTEAFF
TRBJ2-5 | NA | NA | TRBV16 | TGTGCCAGCAGCCAATCCGCGGGAGAGACCCAGTACTTC | CASSQSAGETQYF